What follows are 23 T cell receptor beta chains derived from one specimen sequenced in a study of T cell responses to AZD1222 COVID-19 vaccine. Assay: immunoSEQ multiplex PCR; the TCRdb copy retains only in-frame clones and omits some. The sample has around 95,000 clones; 85% to 95% are singletons. This sample comprised peripheral blood, obtained on day 0 of AZD1222 vaccination. The receptors were sampled from an adult in good health.

This rearrangement joins TRBV28 to TRBJ2-3; D unclear. V was cut by 4 bases and J by 8 bases, with 10 bases left in between. This CDR3 has 12 amino acids. The germline gives CDR1 MDHEN, CDR2 SYDVKM. For the CDR3, the DNA is TGTGCCAGCAGTTCGCCAATCCGTACGCAGTATTTT. Translation gives CASSSPIRTQYF.

V usage is TRBV19 and J usage is TRBJ2-7; D remains unclear. V lost 3 bases and J lost 3, with 12 bases in between. Looked up from germline, CDR1 is LNHDA and CDR2 is SQIVND (reference sequence). The CDR3 is made up of 14 amino acids. In nucleotides, the CDR3 is TGTGCCAGTAGTATCCGGCCAGAAGGCTACGAGCAGTACTTC. Protein: CASSIRPEGYEQYF.

The rearrangement links TRBV28 to TRBJ1-4, with D unclear. This CDR3 is built from 15 residues. The germline gives CDR1 MDHEN, CDR2 SYDVKM. Trimming left V 4 bases short and J 7 bases short, with 16 bases between. In nucleotides, the CDR3 is TGTGCCAGCAGTTCACCCCGTGGGCTTTCTGAAAAACTGTTTTTT. Translated: CASSSPRGLSEKLFF.

The V and J genes are TRBV6-6 and TRBJ2-7; a weak D match, TRBD2 (5 bases). V was shortened by 6 bases and J by 4 bases, with 7 bases between the two germline ends. CDR1 and CDR2 from the germline V gene are MNHNY and SVGAGI (reference sequence). The CDR3 sequence is 11 residues long. Here the CDR3 reads CASSRGYEQYF. The CDR3 nucleotides are TGTGCCAGCAGCCGGGGTTACGAGCAGTACTTC.

The chain links TRBV18 to TRBJ2-7, with TRBD1 identical over 9 bases. Germline V gene lookup returns CDR1 KGHSH and CDR2 LQKENI. Trimming took 6 bases from V and 5 from J; bases not matched to a gene: 8. The CDR3 contains 14 residues. In nucleotides, the CDR3 is TGTGCCAGCTCTCTAAGGGACAGGGACGACGAGCAGTACTTC. Amino acids: CASSLRDRDDEQYF.

Note on this clone: Compared with germline, one end of the junction differs, possibly owing to a read error. The chain is built from TRBV27 and TRBJ1-1; D is perhaps TRBD1 (6 bases). The CDR3 runs to 21 residues. Germline CDR1 MNHEY, CDR2 SMNVEV (reference sequence). The CDR3 region is CASSFVYRGSGPHHRNAEAFF. CDR3 nucleotides: TGTGCCAGCAGTTTCGTATATAGGGGGTCGGGCCCACATCACCGGAACGCTGAAGCTTTCTTT.

This rearrangement joins TRBV3-1 (or the pseudogene TRBV3-2) to TRBJ2-7; TRBD1 agrees at 8 bases. With 4 bases clipped from V and 2 bases from J, the junction kept 13 bases outside the gene matches. The CDR3 covers 17 residues. The V gene's germline CDR1 is LGHDT and CDR2 YNNKEL (reference sequence). In nucleotides, the CDR3 is TGTGCCAGCAGCCGAGCCCCCGGGACAGGTGACCCCTACGAGCAGTACTTC. Its protein is CASSRAPGTGDPYEQYF.

This chain connects TRBV19 to TRBJ1-5; D might be TRBD1 (5 bases). In germline, CDR1 is LNHDA, CDR2 SQIVND (reference sequence). The CDR3 consists of 15 residues. V dropped 6 bases and J dropped 4 bases, with 16 bases sitting between them. The CDR3 is CASSTSEGTNQPQHF. The CDR3 bases are TGTGCCAGTAGCACATCGGAGGGGACTAATCAGCCCCAGCATTTT. Full variable domain (rest looked up from reference TRBV19 and TRBJ1-5): DGGITQSPKYLFRKEGQNVTLSCEQNLNHDAMYWYRQDPGQGLRLIYYSQIVNDFQKGDIAEGYSVSREKKESFPLTVTSAQKNPTAFYLCASSTSEGTNQPQHFGDGTRLSIL.

The gene calls are TRBV27 and TRBJ2-5, with TRBD2 identical over 7 bases. Germline CDR1 and CDR2: MNHEY and SMNVEV (reference sequence). V lost 8 bases, J lost 5 bases, and 5 bases stayed unmatched. The CDR3 is 12 amino acids. The CDR3 region has the DNA TGTGCCAGCGCGGGAGTTGAGGAGACCCAGTACTTC. Protein sequence: CASAGVEETQYF.

The genes are TRBV6-5 and TRBJ1-2, with D possibly matching TRBD1 (5 bases). The germline gives CDR1 MNHEY, CDR2 SVGAGI. The CDR3 runs to 14 residues. V shed 4 bases and J shed 8 bases, with 17 bases lying between them. CDR3 sequence: CASSLRDSARGYTF. The CDR3 DNA reads TGTGCCAGCAGTTTGCGCGACAGTGCCAGGGGCTACACCTTC.

In nucleotides, the CDR3 is TGCGCCAGCACCGGGGGAGGGTACAATGAGCAGTTCTTC. Translated: CASTGGGYNEQFF. The chain recombines TRBV10-2 with TRBJ2-1, with 7 nucleotides matching TRBD2. The CDR3 covers 13 residues. With V trimmed by 7 bases and J by 4 bases, 4 bases remained unmatched. Germline lookup yields CDR1 WSHSY and CDR2 SAAADI.

The chain joins TRBV5-1 to TRBJ1-6, with D tentatively TRBD1 (5 bases). This CDR3 is built from 15 residues. Germline V gives CDR1 SGHRS, CDR2 YFSETQ. The V gene lost 3 bases and the J gene lost 1 base, with 8 bases spanning the gap. For the CDR3, the DNA is TGCGCCAGCAGCTCCGGACAATCCTATAATTCACCCCTCCACTTT. Translated: CASSSGQSYNSPLHF.

The rearrangement joins TRBV12-1 to TRBJ1-4; the table calls TRBD1, which could not be checked here. TRBV12-1 is an annotated pseudogene. The CDR3 contains 16 residues. Here the CDR3 reads CASSSGQGAFGEKLFF. The CDR3 DNA reads as TGTGCCAGCAGCTCAGGACAGGGGGCGTTCGGTGAAAAACTGTTTTTT.

This clone came up once. The rearrangement links TRBV11-2 to TRBJ2-7; 7 positions agree with TRBD2. J lost 6 bases, V lost 2 bases, and 13 bases had no gene match. Germline V CDR1 and CDR2: SGHAT, FQNNGV. The CDR3 contains 16 residues. CDR3 bases: TGTGCCAGCAGCTTAATGTCCATGGGAGGGCGGTTCGAGCAGTACTTC. Translating it yields CASSLMSMGGRFEQYF.

The gene calls are TRBV29-1 and TRBJ1-1, with a tentative D call TRBD1 (5 bases). With 4 bases removed from V and 1 base from J, the gap between germline ends came to 7 bases. Germline V gene data show CDR1 as SQVTM and CDR2 as ANQGSEA. This CDR3 contains 12 residues. DNA for the CDR3: TGCAGCGTTGCGGGGGGGAACACTGAAGCTTTCTTT. Its translation: CSVAGGNTEAFF.

A few counts support this clone. The chain links TRBV2 to TRBJ2-2; 10 bases line up with TRBD1. Germline CDR1 and CDR2: SNHLY and FYNNEI. The CDR3 sequence is 15 residues long. Losses at the gene ends were 6 bases for V and 7 bases for J; bases not matched to a gene: 8. CDR3 nucleotides: TGTGCCAGCAGGATACGGACAGGGGGGGACGGGGAGCTGTTTTTT. Protein sequence: CASRIRTGGDGELFF.

The CDR3, as DNA: TGCAGCGTTGAAGTAAAGGCAGGAGCAGGGACTAATGAAAAACTGTTTTTT. This sequence encodes CSVEVKAGAGTNEKLFF. This rearrangement joins TRBV29-1 to TRBJ1-4, with a possible D match to TRBD1 (5 bases). This CDR3 is 17 amino acids long. Germline V lookup: CDR1 SQVTM, CDR2 ANQGSEA. The ends were cut back, 1 base at V and 2 bases at J, with 17 bases in the middle.

The chain combines TRBV5-1 with TRBJ2-7; D is undetermined. The CDR3 is 12 residues long. The V end was cut by 0 bases, the J end by 7 bases, with 8 bases between. Germline-derived CDR1 and CDR2 are SGHRS and YFSETQ. The CDR3 protein is CASSLAGWEQYF. The CDR3 DNA is TGCGCCAGCAGCTTGGCAGGTTGGGAGCAGTACTTC.

This chain uses TRBV9 with TRBJ2-1; unclear D gene. The CDR3 runs to 12 residues. Germline V gene lookup returns CDR1 SGDLS and CDR2 YYNGEE. Trimming pared 3 bases from V and 6 bases from J, leaving 7 bases between. The CDR3 loop is CASSEGPNEQFF. In nucleotides, the CDR3 is TGTGCCAGCAGCGAGGGCCCCAATGAGCAGTTCTTC.

The chain employs TRBV2 and TRBJ2-7; tentatively, D is TRBD1 (6 bases). Germline V CDR1 and CDR2: SNHLY, FYNNEI. Trimming removed 9 bases at V and 3 bases at J, with 18 bases between. The CDR3 loop spans 14 amino acids. As DNA, the CDR3 is TGTGCCAGTAGACCGGGACAAGAGATCTACGAGCAGTACTTC. Translating gives CASRPGQEIYEQYF.

The rearrangement links TRBV6-5 to TRBJ1-6, with 7 bases aligning to TRBD1. Trimming at V came to 6 bases and at J to 5 bases, leaving 4 bases not matched to a gene. The CDR3 spans 14 residues. Germline CDR1 reads MNHEY; CDR2 reads SVGAGI. CDR3 amino acids: CASSPGTDNSPLHF. DNA of the CDR3: TGTGCCAGCAGCCCCGGGACAGATAATTCACCCCTCCACTTT.

The chain couples TRBV5-5 to TRBJ2-1; TRBD1 agrees at 10 bases. Per the germline V gene, CDR1 is SGHKS and CDR2 is YYEKEE (reference sequence). The V segment lost 4 bases and the J segment 7 bases; nucleotides outside the gene matches: 8. The CDR3 covers 15 residues. The CDR3 region has the DNA TGTGCCAGCAGCCCTGGGGGACAGGGGACTAATGAGCAGTTCTTC. It codes for CASSPGGQGTNEQFF.

V is TRBV12-3 or TRBV12-4 and J is TRBJ2-7; D possibly corresponds to TRBD2 (7 bases). V was trimmed by 6 bases and J by 3 bases, leaving 12 bases between them. The length of the CDR3 is 13 residues. The CDR3 DNA follows: TGTGCCAGCAGATCGGGGGGCAGCTACGAGCAGTACTTC. This encodes CASRSGGSYEQYF.